Sequencing of this T cell receptor (beta chain) was carried out in a study of T cell clusters in autoimmune cytopenias. Each sample's input was around 250 ng genomic DNA, 30,000 to 45,000 genome equivalents. This clonotype ranks as medium-sized (0.01 to 0.1%) in terms of frequency. The CDR3 is 16 amino acids. The germline V gene encodes CDR1 SGHDT and CDR2 YYEEEE. One tube held mixed TRB-A and TRB-B primer pools for touch-down PCR. TCRdb re-called the multiplex PCR reads, yielding one record per CDR3 amino acid sequence without DNA. This table lists around 8,000 distinct CDR3 sequences. The V call is TRBV5-6, the J call TRBJ1-2. The clonotype comes from a human donor with an autoimmune cytopenia or autoimmune hepatitis (not recorded which). The sample comprised peripheral blood. CDR3 residues: CASSLRSQAILYGYTF.